Reported below is one T cell receptor (beta chain). No antigen is known for it. The sample holds no much larger clone one base away, and base qualities are not on file. This sample is drawn from a study of the immune and genomic landscape of osteosarcoma (dated by TCRdb to 2020 to 2021). For the wider study: The overall cohort included 40 to 50 pediatric and adult patients with high-grade osteosarcoma, and the median age at diagnosis was roughly 29 years (range about 5-81). In the overall cohort, about 60% of patients were male, and around 80% had localized disease at diagnosis. Three patients contributed a couple of samples from the same tumor site. An explanation for the limited clinical activity of immune checkpoint inhibitors in osteosarcoma was sought in the study. To define immunogenic potential, the study profiled osteosarcoma specimens using whole genome, RNA and T-cell receptor sequencing, along with immunohistochemistry and reverse phase protein arrays. To characterize the osteosarcoma immunogenomic landscape, TCR sequencing results were integrated with transcriptome, protein array and immunostaining data. The cohort was enriched for poor-risk disease, with under 80% showing unfavorable pathologic response to standard therapy and about 65% deceased.

Specimens were post-treatment primary, local recurrence and metastasis tumors from poor-prognosis patients. The ImmunoSEQ Assay (Adaptive Biotechnologies) was used to immunosequence the CDR3 regions of the TCR beta chain. The study's own analysis went as follows. The ImmunoSEQ Analyzer platform was used to export TCRB rearrangements, read counts, read proportions and gene usage. T-cell clonality was calculated on productive rearrangements as 1 minus Pielou's evenness. In the clonal space homeostasis analysis, clonotypes were binned as rare, small, medium, large or hyperexpanded (0.01 to 1 of the repertoire). TCR productive clonality was compared across immune clusters C1, C2 and C3 using the Wilcoxon rank sum test. TCRdb re-hosts the immuneACCESS table, in-frame sequences only. Its copies lack some clones; in the studies checked, an unresolved V gene accounts for under half of them, and the cause for the rest is not known. V, J and clone size were drawn from that table, and D and trimming were deduced from the DNA. The sample table shows roughly 690 clones, and 77% are seen once. The top ten clones comprise about 6.4% of the sample.

The germline V gene (reference sequence) specifies MNHNY as CDR1 and SVGAGI as CDR2. Spanning cysteine to phenylalanine, the CDR3 consists of 15 amino acids. Just the 45-base CDR3 DNA is kept, in frame starting at base 1. The trim is 2 bases for V and 4 bases for J, with a gap of 11 bases between the germline ends. Study-wide findings and limitations: Productive TCR clonality was low overall, averaging roughly 0.1 with a maximum of roughly 0.3, suggesting limited T-cell clonal expansion. In five cases, a single hyperexpanded clone dominated the repertoire, and each of these five cases had fewer than 100 T-cell clonotypes. Clonality benchmarks were derived from external normal skin and healthy peripheral blood data rather than from matched normal tissue. Along with the frozen tumor specimens, matched blood was collected from just a couple of patients. Sample size was not determined by any statistical method, because osteosarcoma is rare and every possible sample was collected. TCR productive clonality was higher in the immune-hot C3 cluster than the cold C1 cluster but still low overall.

This clonotype originated in a man aged 25 to 40 with osteosarcoma. The age is the age at diagnosis. The sequenced sample consisted of primary tumor tissue from the femur. The sample's cell subset or site label, decoded: resected primary osteosarcoma tumor. The sequence links TRBV6-6 to TRBJ1-4; TRBD1 might be the D gene, on 6 matching bases. This receptor has the CDR3 CASSYGTSRNEKLFF. The DNA sequence is given as TGTGCCAGCAGTTACGGGACATCTCGTAATGAAAAACTGTTTTTT.